This entry is about one TCR beta chain. Antigen: not known. The sample originates from a study of T cell responses to AZD1222 COVID-19 vaccine. Study conclusions and caveats: Donors were largely white British and mainly female; clonal diversity was possibly underestimated.

Libraries were prepared by immunoSEQ multiplex PCR; TCRdb keeps only in-frame clonotypes and omits some of them. The sample holds 100,000 to 150,000 clones, 84% seen once. J was trimmed by 0 bases and V by 8 bases; bases with no gene match: 11. Germline CDR1 is LNHDA and CDR2 is SQIVND (reference sequence). This CDR3 contains 16 residues. This chain joins TRBV19 and TRBJ1-1, with 8 bases aligning to TRBD1. This TCR came from an adult who received the AZD1222 COVID-19 vaccine. The sequences come from peripheral blood, collected 28 days after the second AZD1222 dose. CDR3 sequence reads: CASPPRGRGMNTEAFF. The CDR3, as DNA: TGTGCCAGTCCGCCCAGGGGGCGGGGGATGAACACTGAAGCTTTCTTT. The full variable domain, with the rest looked up from reference TRBV19 and TRBJ1-1, is DGGITQSPKYLFRKEGQNVTLSCEQNLNHDAMYWYRQDPGQGLRLIYYSQIVNDFQKGDIAEGYSVSREKKESFPLTVTSAQKNPTAFYLCASPPRGRGMNTEAFFGQGTRLTVV.